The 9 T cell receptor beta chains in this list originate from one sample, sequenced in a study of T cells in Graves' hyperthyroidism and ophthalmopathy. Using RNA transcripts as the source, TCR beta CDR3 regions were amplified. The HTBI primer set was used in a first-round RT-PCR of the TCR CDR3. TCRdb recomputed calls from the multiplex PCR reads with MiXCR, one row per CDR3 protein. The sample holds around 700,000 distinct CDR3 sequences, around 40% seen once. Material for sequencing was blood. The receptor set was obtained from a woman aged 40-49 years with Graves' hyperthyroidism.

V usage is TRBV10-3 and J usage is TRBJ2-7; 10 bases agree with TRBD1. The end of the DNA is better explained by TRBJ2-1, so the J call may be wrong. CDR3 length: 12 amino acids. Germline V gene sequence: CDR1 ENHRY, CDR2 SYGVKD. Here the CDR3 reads CASRGTGDEQFF. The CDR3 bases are TGTGCCAGCAGGGGGACAGGGGATGAGCAGTTCTTC.

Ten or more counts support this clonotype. The CDR3 region is CASSAGTGGSGNTIYF. The CDR3 DNA follows: TGCGCCAGCAGTGCCGGGACAGGAGGCTCTGGAAACACCATATATTTT. The V call is TRBV10-1, the J call TRBJ1-3, with TRBD1 matching 8 bases. The V segment lost 4 bases and the J segment 0 bases; nucleotides outside the gene matches: 5. The CDR3 runs to 16 residues. The germline V gene has CDR1 WNHNN and CDR2 SYGVQD (reference sequence).

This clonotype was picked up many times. The CDR3 DNA sequence: TGTGCCAGCAGCCAAGTTGGCGGGAACTCGGGAGAGACCCAGTACTTC. As protein: CASSQVGGNSGETQYF. V gene TRBV14 combines with J gene TRBJ2-5, with D perhaps matching TRBD2 (6 bases). The CDR3 has 16 residues. Looked up from germline, CDR1 is SGHDN and CDR2 is FVKESK. V was pared by 1 base and J by 4 bases, with 16 bases between.

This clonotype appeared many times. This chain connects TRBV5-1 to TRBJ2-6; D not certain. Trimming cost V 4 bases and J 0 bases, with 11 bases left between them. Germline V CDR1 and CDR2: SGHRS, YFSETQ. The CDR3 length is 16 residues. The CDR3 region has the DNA TGCGCCAGCAGCGTCACAGACTTCTCTGGGGCCAACGTCCTGACTTTC. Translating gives CASSVTDFSGANVLTF.

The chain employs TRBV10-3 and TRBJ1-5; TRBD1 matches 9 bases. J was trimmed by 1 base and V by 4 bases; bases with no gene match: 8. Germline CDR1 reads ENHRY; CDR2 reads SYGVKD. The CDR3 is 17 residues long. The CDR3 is CAISGIKQGASNQPQHF. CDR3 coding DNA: TGTGCCATCAGTGGGATAAAACAGGGGGCGAGCAATCAGCCCCAGCATTTT.

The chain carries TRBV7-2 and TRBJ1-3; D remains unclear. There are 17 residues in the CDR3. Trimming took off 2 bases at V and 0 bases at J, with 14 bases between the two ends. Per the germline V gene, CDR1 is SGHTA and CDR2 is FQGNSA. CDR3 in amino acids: CASSLHSADYSGNTIYF. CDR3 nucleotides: TGTGCCAGCAGCTTACATTCTGCGGATTACTCTGGAAACACCATATATTTT. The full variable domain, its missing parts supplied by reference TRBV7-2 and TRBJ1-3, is GAGVSQSPSNKVTEKGKDVELRCDPISGHTALYWYRQSLGQGLEFLIYFQGNSAPDKSGLPSDRFSAERTGGSVSTLTIQRTQQEDSAVYLCASSLHSADYSGNTIYFGEGSWLTVV.

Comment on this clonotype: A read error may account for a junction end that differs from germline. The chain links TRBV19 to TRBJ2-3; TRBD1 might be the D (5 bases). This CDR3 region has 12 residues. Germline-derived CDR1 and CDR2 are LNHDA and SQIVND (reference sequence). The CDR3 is CASSRGTGTQYF. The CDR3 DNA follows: TGTGCCAGCAGCCGAGGCACAGGTACGCAGTATTTC.

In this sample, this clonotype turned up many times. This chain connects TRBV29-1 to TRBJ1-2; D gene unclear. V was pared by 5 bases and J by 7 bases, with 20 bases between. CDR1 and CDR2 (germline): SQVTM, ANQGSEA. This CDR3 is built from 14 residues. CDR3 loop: CSVSIGGWGTGYTF. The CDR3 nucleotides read TGCAGCGTTTCTATAGGTGGCTGGGGAACTGGCTACACCTTC.

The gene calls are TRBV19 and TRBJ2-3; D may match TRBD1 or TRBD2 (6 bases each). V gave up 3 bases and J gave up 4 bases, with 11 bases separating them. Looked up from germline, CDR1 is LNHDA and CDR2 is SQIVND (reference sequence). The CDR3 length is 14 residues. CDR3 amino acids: CASSISGAADTQYF. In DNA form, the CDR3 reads TGTGCCAGTAGTATTTCGGGGGCGGCAGATACGCAGTATTTT.